This TCR beta chain stems from a study of blood T cell repertoires in COVID-19. Study-level information: From T cells, B-cell-depleted T cells, or PBMCs came the material, which was cDNA or gDNA.

This clone showed up just once. Sequenced by immunoSEQ multiplex PCR; TCRdb stores in-frame clones only, minus some. Among 150,000 to 200,000 clones listed, around 85% were seen once. V lost 3 bases, J lost 0 bases, and 13 bases lay in between. The CDR3 spans 15 residues. The germline CDR1 and CDR2 sequences are SGDLS and YYNGEE. The genes are TRBV9 and TRBJ2-7; a possible D gene is TRBD1 (6 bases). The sequenced material came from PBMCs or T cells enriched from blood (not recorded which). This sequence originates from a woman aged 40-49 years with acute COVID-19. The CDR3 is CASSAKTGNSYEQYF. The CDR3 DNA sequence: TGTGCCAGCAGCGCAAAAACAGGGAACTCCTACGAGCAGTACTTC.